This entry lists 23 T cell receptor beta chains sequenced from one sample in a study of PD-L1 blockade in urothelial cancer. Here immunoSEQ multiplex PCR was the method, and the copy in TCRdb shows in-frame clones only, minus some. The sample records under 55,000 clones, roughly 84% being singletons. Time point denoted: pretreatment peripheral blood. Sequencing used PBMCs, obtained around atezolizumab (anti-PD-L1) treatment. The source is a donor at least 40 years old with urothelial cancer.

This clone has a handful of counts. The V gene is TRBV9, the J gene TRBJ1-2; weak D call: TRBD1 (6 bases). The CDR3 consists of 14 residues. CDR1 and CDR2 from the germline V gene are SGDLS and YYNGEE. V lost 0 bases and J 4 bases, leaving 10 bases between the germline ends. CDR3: CASSVVEGGYGYTF. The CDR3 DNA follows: TGTGCCAGCAGCGTAGTCGAAGGGGGCTATGGCTACACCTTC.

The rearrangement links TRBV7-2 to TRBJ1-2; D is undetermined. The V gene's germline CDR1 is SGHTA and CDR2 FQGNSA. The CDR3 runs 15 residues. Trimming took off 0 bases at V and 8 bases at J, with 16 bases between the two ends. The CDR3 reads CASSLANTAVGGYTF. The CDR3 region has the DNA TGTGCCAGCAGCTTAGCGAATACTGCGGTTGGGGGCTACACCTTC.

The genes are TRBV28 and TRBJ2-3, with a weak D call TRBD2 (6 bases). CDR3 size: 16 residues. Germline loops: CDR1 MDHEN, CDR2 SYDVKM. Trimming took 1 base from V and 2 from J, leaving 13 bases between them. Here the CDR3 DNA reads TGTGCCAGCAGTTTATCGAGTAGCGGAGACACAGATACGCAGTATTTT. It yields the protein CASSLSSSGDTDTQYF. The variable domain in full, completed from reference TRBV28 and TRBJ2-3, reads DVKVTQSSRYLVKRTGEKVFLECVQDMDHENMFWYRQDPGLGLRLIYFSYDVKMKEKGDIPEGYSVSREKKERFSLILESASTNQTSMYLCASSLSSSGDTDTQYFGPGTRLTVL.

CDR3 protein: CASSLKGGQETQYF. In DNA, the CDR3 is TGTGCCAGCAGCTTGAAGGGGGGGCAAGAGACCCAGTACTTC. The chain links TRBV5-4 to TRBJ2-5; D might be TRBD2 (7 bases). CDR1 SGHNT and CDR2 YYREEE come from the germline V gene (reference sequence). This CDR3 contains 14 residues. Trimming pared 1 base from V and 2 bases from J, leaving 9 bases between.

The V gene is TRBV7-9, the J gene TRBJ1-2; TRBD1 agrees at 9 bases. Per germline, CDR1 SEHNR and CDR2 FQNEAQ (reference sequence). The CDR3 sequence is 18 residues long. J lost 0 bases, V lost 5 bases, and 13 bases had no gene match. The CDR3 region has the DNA TGTGCCAGCAGCCGCCCCGGGACAGGGTCTCGGGCTAACTATGGCTACACCTTC. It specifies CASSRPGTGSRANYGYTF.

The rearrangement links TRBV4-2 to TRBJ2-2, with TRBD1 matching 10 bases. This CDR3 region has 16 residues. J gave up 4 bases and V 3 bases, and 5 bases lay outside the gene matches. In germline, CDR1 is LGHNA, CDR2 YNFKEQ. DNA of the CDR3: TGTGCCAGCAGCCATTGGGGGACAGGGGCCACCGGGGAGCTGTTTTTT. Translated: CASSHWGTGATGELFF.

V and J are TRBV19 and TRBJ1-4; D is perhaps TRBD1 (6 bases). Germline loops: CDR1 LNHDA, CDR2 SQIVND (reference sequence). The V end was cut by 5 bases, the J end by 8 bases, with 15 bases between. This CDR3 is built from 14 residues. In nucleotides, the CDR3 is TGTGCCAGTAGTGTGGCGGACAGTCGAGAAAAACTGTTTTTT. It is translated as CASSVADSREKLFF. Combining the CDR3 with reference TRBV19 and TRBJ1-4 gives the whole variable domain DGGITQSPKYLFRKEGQNVTLSCEQNLNHDAMYWYRQDPGQGLRLIYYSQIVNDFQKGDIAEGYSVSREKKESFPLTVTSAQKNPTAFYLCASSVADSREKLFFGSGTQLSVL.

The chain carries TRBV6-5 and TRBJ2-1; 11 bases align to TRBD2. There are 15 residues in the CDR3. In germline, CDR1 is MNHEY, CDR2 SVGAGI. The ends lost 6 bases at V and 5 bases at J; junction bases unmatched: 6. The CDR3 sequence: CASSSGTSGHNEQFF. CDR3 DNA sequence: TGTGCCAGCAGCTCCGGGACTAGCGGACACAATGAGCAGTTCTTC.

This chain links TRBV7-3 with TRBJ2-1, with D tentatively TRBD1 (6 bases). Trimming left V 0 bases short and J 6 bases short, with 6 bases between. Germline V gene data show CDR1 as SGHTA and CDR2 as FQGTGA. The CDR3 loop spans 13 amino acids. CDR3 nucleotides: TGTGCCAGCAGCTTAACAGGGGGCAATGAGCAGTTCTTC. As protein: CASSLTGGNEQFF.

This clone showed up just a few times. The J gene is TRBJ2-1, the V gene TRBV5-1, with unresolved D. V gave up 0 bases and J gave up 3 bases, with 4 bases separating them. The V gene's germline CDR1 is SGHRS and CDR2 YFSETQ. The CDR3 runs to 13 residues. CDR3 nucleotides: TGCGCCAGCAGCTTGGCCGTCTACAATGAGCAGTTCTTC. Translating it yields CASSLAVYNEQFF.

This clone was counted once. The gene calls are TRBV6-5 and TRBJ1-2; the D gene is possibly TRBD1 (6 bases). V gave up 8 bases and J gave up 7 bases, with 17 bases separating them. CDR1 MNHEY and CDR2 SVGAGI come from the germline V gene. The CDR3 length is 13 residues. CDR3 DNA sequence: TGTGCCAGCCCTGAAACAGGGTTGGGTGGCTACACCTTC. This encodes CASPETGLGGYTF.

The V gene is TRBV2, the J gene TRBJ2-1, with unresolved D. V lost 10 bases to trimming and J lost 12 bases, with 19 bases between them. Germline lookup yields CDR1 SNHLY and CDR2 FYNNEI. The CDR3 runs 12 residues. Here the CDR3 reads CATTLPQAWQFF. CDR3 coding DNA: TGTGCCACCACCCTCCCCCAGGCTTGGCAGTTCTTC. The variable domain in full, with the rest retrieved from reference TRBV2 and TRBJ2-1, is EPEVTQTPSHQVTQMGQEVILRCVPISNHLYFYWYRQILGQKVEFLVSFYNNEISEKSEIFDDQFSVERPDGSNFTLKIRSTKLEDSAMYFCATTLPQAWQFFGPGTRLTVL.

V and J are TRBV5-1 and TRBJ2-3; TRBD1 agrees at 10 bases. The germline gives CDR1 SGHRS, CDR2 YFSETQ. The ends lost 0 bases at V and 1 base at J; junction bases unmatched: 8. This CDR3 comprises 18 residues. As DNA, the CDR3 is TGCGCCAGCAGCTTGGCGGGGGCGGGGACAGGGGGCACAGATACGCAGTATTTT. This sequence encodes CASSLAGAGTGGTDTQYF.

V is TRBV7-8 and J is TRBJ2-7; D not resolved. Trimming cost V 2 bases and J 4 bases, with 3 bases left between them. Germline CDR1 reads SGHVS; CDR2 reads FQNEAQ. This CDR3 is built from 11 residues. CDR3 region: CASSLQYEQYF. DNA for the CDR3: TGTGCCAGCAGCTTACAGTACGAGCAGTACTTC.

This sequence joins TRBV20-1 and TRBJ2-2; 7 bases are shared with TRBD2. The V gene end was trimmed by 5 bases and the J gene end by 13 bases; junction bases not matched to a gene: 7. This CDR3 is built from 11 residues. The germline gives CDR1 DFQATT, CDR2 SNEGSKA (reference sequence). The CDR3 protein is CSAGGSGGLFF. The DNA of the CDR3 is TGCAGTGCTGGGGGATCGGGAGGGCTGTTTTTT.

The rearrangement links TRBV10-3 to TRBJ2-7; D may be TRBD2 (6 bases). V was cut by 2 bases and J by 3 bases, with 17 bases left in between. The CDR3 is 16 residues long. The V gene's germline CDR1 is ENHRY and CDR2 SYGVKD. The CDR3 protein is CAISEGVGQGGYEQYF. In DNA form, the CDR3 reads TGTGCCATCAGTGAGGGGGTGGGGCAGGGAGGCTACGAGCAGTACTTC.

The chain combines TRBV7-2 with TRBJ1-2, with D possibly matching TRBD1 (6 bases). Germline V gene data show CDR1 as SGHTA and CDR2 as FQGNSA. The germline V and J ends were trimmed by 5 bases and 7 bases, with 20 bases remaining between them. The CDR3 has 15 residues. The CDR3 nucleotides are TGTGCCAGCAGCCCCTTGGGGGGGGGCAGGGGTGGCTACACCTTC. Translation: CASSPLGGGRGGYTF. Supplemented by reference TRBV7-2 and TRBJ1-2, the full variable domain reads GAGVSQSPSNKVTEKGKDVELRCDPISGHTALYWYRQSLGQGLEFLIYFQGNSAPDKSGLPSDRFSAERTGGSVSTLTIQRTQQEDSAVYLCASSPLGGGRGGYTFGSGTRLTVV.

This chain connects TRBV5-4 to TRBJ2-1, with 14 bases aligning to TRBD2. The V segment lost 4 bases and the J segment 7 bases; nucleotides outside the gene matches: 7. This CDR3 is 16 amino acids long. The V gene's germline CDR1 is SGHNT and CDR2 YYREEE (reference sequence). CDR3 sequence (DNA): TGTGCCAGCAGCGACTTACGACTAGCGGGAGGGAATGAGCAGTTCTTC. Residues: CASSDLRLAGGNEQFF.

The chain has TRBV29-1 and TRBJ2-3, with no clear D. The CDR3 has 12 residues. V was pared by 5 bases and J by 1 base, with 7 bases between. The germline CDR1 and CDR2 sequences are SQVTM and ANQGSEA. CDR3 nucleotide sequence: TGCAGCGTTCAGTTGGGCACAGATACGCAGTATTTT. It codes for CSVQLGTDTQYF.

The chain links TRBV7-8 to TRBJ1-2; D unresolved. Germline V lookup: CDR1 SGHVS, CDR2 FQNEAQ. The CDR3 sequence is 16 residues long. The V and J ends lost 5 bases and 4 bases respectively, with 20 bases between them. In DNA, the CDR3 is TGTGCCAGCAGCCCGACCCCGAGTGCCCTAGGCTATGGCTACACCTTC. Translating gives CASSPTPSALGYGYTF.

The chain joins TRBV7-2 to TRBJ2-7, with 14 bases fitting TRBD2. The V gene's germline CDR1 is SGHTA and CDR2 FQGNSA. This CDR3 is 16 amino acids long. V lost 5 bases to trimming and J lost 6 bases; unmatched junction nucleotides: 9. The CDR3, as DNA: TGTGCCAGCAGCCCCCCAGGACTAGCGGGAGGAACCGAGCAGTACTTC. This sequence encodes CASSPPGLAGGTEQYF.

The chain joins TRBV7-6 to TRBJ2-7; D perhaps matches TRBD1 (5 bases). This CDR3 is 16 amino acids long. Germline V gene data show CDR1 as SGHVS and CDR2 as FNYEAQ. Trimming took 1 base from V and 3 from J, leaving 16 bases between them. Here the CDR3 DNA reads TGTGCCAGCAGCTTAGGAGCAGGGCGCCCGAACTACGAGCAGTACTTC. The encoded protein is CASSLGAGRPNYEQYF.

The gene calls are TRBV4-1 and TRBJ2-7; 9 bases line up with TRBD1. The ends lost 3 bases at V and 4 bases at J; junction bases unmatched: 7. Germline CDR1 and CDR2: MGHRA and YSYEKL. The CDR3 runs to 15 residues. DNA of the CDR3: TGCGCCAGCAGCCAGGGCGGACAGGGGCTGTACGAGCAGTACTTC. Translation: CASSQGGQGLYEQYF.